The clone carrying this T cell receptor beta chain turned up a few times. Its cognate antigen is unknown. The V gene lost 1 base and the J gene lost 6 bases, with 10 bases spanning the gap. The CDR3 totals 14 residues. Germline-derived CDR1 and CDR2 are SGHDT and YYEEEE. This entry is derived from a study of identical twins. Study results and limitations: It was out-of-frame TCR alpha sharing in monozygotic twins that models underestimated. Weaker excess twin sharing was seen among beta out-of-frame sequences.

It was template switching that added a universal primer site, and there were unique molecular identifiers on the cDNA. One entry per CDR3 protein results from TCRdb running MiXCR on the 5' RACE reads. The sample records approximately 620,000 distinct CDR3 sequences, 8% to 9% being singletons. This same sample was also taken into another study, of yellow fever vaccine responses in identical twins.

This chain links TRBV5-6 with TRBJ2-2, with D possibly TRBD1 on 6 matching bases. Sequenced input: PBMCs. The sequence came from a woman aged 18-29 years in good health. As DNA, the CDR3 is TGTGCCAGCAGCTTGATCAACAGGGCCGGGGAGCTGTTTTTT. Amino acids: CASSLINRAGELFF.